Given below is one T cell receptor (beta chain) in context. The CDR3 is 17 residues long. J was trimmed by 5 bases and V by 3 bases; bases with no gene match: 12. CDR1 SNHLY and CDR2 FYNNEI come from the germline V gene. The sample comes from a study of blood T cell repertoires in COVID-19. In the source study's methods: Amplification of reference gene primers was used by the study to estimate nucleated cell counts. TCRdb's copy holds only in-frame clones and misses some; the assay was immunoSEQ multiplex PCR. D and trimming were read from the DNA, whereas the V and J calls and clone size are those reported in that table. The data hold 40,000 to 45,000 clones, with roughly nine tenths observed a single time.

Input material: peripheral blood. The chain couples TRBV2 to TRBJ2-7; TRBD1 agrees at 11 bases. This clonotype was obtained from a human donor in a cohort sampled during active COVID-19. The CDR3 protein is CASSDDRRGQGDDEQYF. The CDR3 DNA is TGTGCCAGCAGTGACGATCGTCGGGGACAGGGGGATGACGAGCAGTACTTC.